This entry features one T cell receptor beta chain sequence. The antigen remains undetermined. The data stem from a study of T cells in tuberculosis. In the study overall: T cells were selected with CD1B tetramers loaded with glucose monomycolate.

This table comes from immunoSEQ multiplex PCR, and its TCRdb copy is limited to in-frame clones, with some not included. Counted here are roughly 35,000 clones, roughly nine tenths occurring once; the ten biggest clones make up 2% to 2.5%. Tuberculin skin test and IGRA determined adolescents' latent tuberculosis status at entry. This CDR3 is built from 18 residues. Germline V gene sequence: CDR1 SGHTA, CDR2 FQGNSA. Trimming removed 1 base from V and 8 bases from J; junction bases left unmatched: 14. Study results and limitations: GMM-specific TCRs were nearer to active tuberculosis alpha repertoires, suggesting expansion. The TCR-beta difference was not significant; alpha differences partly reflected length.

This chain links TRBV7-2 with TRBJ2-2; 9 nucleotides align to TRBD1. This TCR was sampled from a donor aged 10-29 years with latent tuberculosis or without tuberculosis infection. Sequenced material: PBMCs. Here the CDR3 DNA reads TGTGCCAGCAGCTTAGGTGGTTTGGGACAGGGATCTGCAGGGGAGCTGTTTTTT. Translation gives CASSLGGLGQGSAGELFF.